Detailed here is one T cell receptor (beta chain). Its antigen is unidentified. CDR3 length: 16 residues. V lost 2 bases and J 1 base, leaving 15 bases between the germline ends. Germline CDR1 and CDR2: SGHTA and FQGNSA. This entry is derived from a study of response to subunit inactivated influenza vaccine. Study results and caveats: T cells newly recruited by each seasonal influenza vaccination are few, the authors suggested.

TCRdb recomputed calls from the RT-PCR reads with MiXCR, one row per CDR3 protein. The repertoire has about 160,000 distinct CDR3 sequences, 9.5% to 13% of them found once; the top ten carry roughly 12%. The chain couples TRBV7-2 to TRBJ2-7, with TRBD2 as a possible D gene (6 bases). This receptor was taken from a man aged 50 or older who received an inactivated influenza vaccine. The sample here was non-naive T cells sorted from PBMCs, taken more than 35 days after vaccination. The CDR3 DNA follows: TGTGCCAGCAGCTTATTAGGTGCGGCGGGGTCCTACGAGCAGTACTTC. It is translated as CASSLLGAAGSYEQYF.